This T cell receptor beta chain was found in a study of cytomegalovirus exposure and HLA in healthy donors. Trimming stripped 1 base from V and 3 bases from J, with 19 bases between. The CDR3 is made up of 17 amino acids. Per germline, CDR1 SGHVS and CDR2 FQNEAQ. In the PCR, 60 Vbeta and 13 Jbeta primers were used. Data came from immunoSEQ multiplex PCR; TCRdb stores just in-frame clones and leaves some out. Counted here are 130,000 or so clones, around 74% occurring once; the ten biggest clones make up about 4.3%. Sequencing input: PBMCs. This TCR was sampled from a man younger than 30 in good health and CMV-seropositive. J is TRBJ2-7 and V is TRBV7-8; D possibly corresponds to TRBD1 (6 bases). CDR3 sequence (DNA): TGTGCCAGCAGCTTAGGGGTTGGGGCAGGGGCAAACTACGAGCAGTACTTC. It encodes CASSLGVGAGANYEQYF. Based on the CDR3 plus reference TRBV7-8 and TRBJ2-7, the full variable domain is GAGVSQSPRYKVAKRGQDVALRCDPISGHVSLFWYQQALGQGPEFLTYFQNEAQLDKSGLPSDRFFAERPEGSVSTLKIQRTQQEDSAVYLCASSLGVGAGANYEQYFGPGTRLTVT.